This TCR beta chain was identified in a study of cytomegalovirus exposure and HLA in healthy donors. This CDR3 contains 13 residues. With 8 bases removed from V and 4 bases from J, the gap between germline ends came to 14 bases. Per germline, CDR1 MNHEY and CDR2 SVGAGI. Notes on the study in general: In vitro assays verified that a few CMV-associated chains recognized CMV antigens specifically. The dataset shows that most TCR sequences were rare, while some public TCRs occurred in many donors.

Repertoires were generated with immunoSEQ multiplex PCR, while TCRdb's copy carries only in-frame clones and drops some. The sample records over 200,000 clones, roughly 80% being singletons. This clone was picked up a small number of times. What it recognizes is unknown. Sequencing was done on a sample of PBMCs. This chain connects TRBV6-5 to TRBJ1-2; D remains ambiguous. This clonotype originated in a woman between 18 and 30 years old in good health and CMV-seronegative. CDR3 coding DNA: TGTGCCAGCCACGGTGGGATGGGCTATGGCTACACCTTC. Its protein is CASHGGMGYGYTF.